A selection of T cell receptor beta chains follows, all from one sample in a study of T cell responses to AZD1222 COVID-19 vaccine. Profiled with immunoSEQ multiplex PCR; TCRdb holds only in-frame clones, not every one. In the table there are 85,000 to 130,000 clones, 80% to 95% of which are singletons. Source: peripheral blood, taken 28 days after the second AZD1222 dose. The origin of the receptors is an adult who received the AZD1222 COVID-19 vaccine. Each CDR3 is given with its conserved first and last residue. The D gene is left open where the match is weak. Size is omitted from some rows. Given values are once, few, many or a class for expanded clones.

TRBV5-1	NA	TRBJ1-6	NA	CASSLDGVLSYNSPLHF	TGCGCCAGCAGCTTGGACGGGGTCCTCTCCTATAATTCACCCCTCCACTTT
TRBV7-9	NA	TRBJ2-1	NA	CASSPTGNEQFF	TGTGCCAGCAGTCCGACCGGCAATGAGCAGTTCTTC
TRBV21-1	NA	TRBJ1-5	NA	CASSKARPSNQPQHF	TGTGCCAGCAGCAAAGCAAGGCCTAGCAATCAGCCCCAGCATTTT
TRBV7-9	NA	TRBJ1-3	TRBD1	CASSDGTVRVDGNTIYF	TGTGCCAGCAGCGACGGGACAGTCAGGGTTGATGGAAACACCATATATTTT
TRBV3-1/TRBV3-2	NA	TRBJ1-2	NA	CASSAAGVNYGYTF	TGTGCCAGCAGCGCCGCGGGGGTCAACTATGGCTACACCTTC
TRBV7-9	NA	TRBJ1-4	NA	CASSSGQGNEKLFF	TGTGCCAGCAGCTCTGGGCAGGGAAATGAAAAACTGTTTTTT
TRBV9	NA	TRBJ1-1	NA	CASSAGTEGTEAFF	TGTGCCAGCAGCGCAGGGACGGAAGGAACTGAAGCTTTCTTT
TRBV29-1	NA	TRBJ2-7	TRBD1	CSVPQTGTYEQYF	TGCAGCGTCCCTCAGACAGGGACCTACGAGCAGTACTTC
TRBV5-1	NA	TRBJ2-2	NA	CASSLSGNTGELFF	TGCGCCAGCAGCTTGTCTGGGAACACCGGGGAGCTGTTTTTT
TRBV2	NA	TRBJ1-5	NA	CASSERAVMSQPQHF	TGTGCCAGCAGTGAGAGGGCAGTCATGTCTCAGCCCCAGCATTTT
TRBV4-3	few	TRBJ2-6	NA	CASSQDRGSGANVLTF	TGCGCCAGCAGCCAAGATCGTGGGTCCGGGGCCAACGTCCTGACTTTC
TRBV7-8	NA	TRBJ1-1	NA	CASSLAARGVTEAFF	TGTGCCAGCAGCTTAGCGGCAAGGGGAGTGACTGAAGCTTTCTTT
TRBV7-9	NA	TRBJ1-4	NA	CASSPQGLNEKLFF	TGTGCCAGCAGCCCACAGGGATTAAATGAAAAACTGTTTTTT
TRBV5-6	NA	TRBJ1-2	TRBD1	CASRSYRGGYTF	TGTGCCAGCAGATCCTACAGGGGTGGCTACACCTTC
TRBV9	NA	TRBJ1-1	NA	CASSVRSGLNTEAFF	TGTGCCAGCAGCGTAAGGTCAGGACTGAACACTGAAGCTTTCTTT
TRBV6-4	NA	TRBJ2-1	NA	CASSDTHNEQFF	TGTGCCAGCAGTGACACCCACAATGAGCAGTTCTTC
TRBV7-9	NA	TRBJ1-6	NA	CASSHDIFYNSPLHF	TGTGCCAGCAGCCACGACATATTTTACAATTCACCCCTCCACTTT
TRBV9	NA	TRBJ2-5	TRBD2	CASSVGVLAGGPGQETQYF	TGTGCCAGCAGCGTAGGCGTTCTAGCGGGGGGGCCAGGTCAAGAGACCCAGTACTTC
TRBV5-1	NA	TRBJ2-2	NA	CASSFIQGNTGELFF	TGCGCCAGCAGCTTCATTCAGGGCAACACCGGGGAGCTGTTTTTT
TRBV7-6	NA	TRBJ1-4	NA	CASSFRKGPNEKLFF	TGTGCCAGCAGCTTTCGCAAAGGGCCTAATGAAAAACTGTTTTTT
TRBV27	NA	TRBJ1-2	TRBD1	CASNSAHRGANYGYTF	TGTGCCAGCAACTCAGCCCACAGGGGAGCTAACTATGGCTACACCTTC
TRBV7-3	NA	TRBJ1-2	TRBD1	CASSSPGDRASYGYTF	TGTGCCAGCAGCTCCCCGGGGGACAGGGCCAGCTATGGCTACACCTTC